The 17 T cell receptor beta chains below all came from one sample that was sequenced in a study of blood T cell repertoires in COVID-19 (dated by TCRdb to between 2020 and 2021). Library preparation was by the immunoSEQ multiplex PCR assay. In its TCRdb copy, this immuneACCESS table keeps in-frame sequences only and misses some clones. Where compared with another copy, unresolved V genes explain less than half of these, and the others have no known cause. This sample gives some 290,000 clones in total; roughly 86% of them show up just once. The ten top clones hold roughly 11% of the sample. Sequencing input: peripheral blood. The receptors here all came from a woman aged 25 to 45 with COVID-19, enrolled during active disease.

This clone was seen a single time. The chain is built from TRBV7-2 and TRBJ1-6; D may be TRBD1 (5 bases). Per the germline V gene, CDR1 is SGHTA and CDR2 is FQGNSA. The CDR3 runs to 15 residues. V lost 4 bases, J lost 6 bases, and 13 bases lay in between. CDR3 DNA: TGTGCCAGCAGCTGGGGGGGGTCTCGTAATTCACCCCTCCACTTT. Translation gives CASSWGGSRNSPLHF.

Details on this clone: Other nucleotide sequences from this sample produce the same CDR3. This chain joins TRBV4-1 and TRBJ2-7; D might be TRBD1 (6 bases). Trimming cost V 1 base and J 4 bases, with 8 bases left between them. The CDR3 has 13 residues. The germline CDR1 and CDR2 sequences are MGHRA and YSYEKL. Here the CDR3 reads CASSQGGGYEQYF. For the CDR3, the DNA is TGCGCCAGCAGCCAAGGAGGGGGTTACGAGCAGTACTTC.

The chain joins TRBV27 to TRBJ2-3, with a possible D match to TRBD2 (6 bases). This CDR3 region has 20 residues. Germline CDR1 MNHEY, CDR2 SMNVEV (reference sequence). V lost 9 bases to trimming and J lost 0 bases, with 31 bases between them. CDR3 sequence (DNA): TGTGCCAGTAAGGTTTCTCGGAGGGGTACGGGTAGTTTTAGCACAGATACGCAGTATTTT. Translation: CASKVSRRGTGSFSTDTQYF.

The chain uses TRBV5-1 and TRBJ2-3; 9 bases are a match to TRBD2. CDR1 is SGHRS and CDR2 is YFSETQ in the germline V gene. V shed 6 bases, J shed 0 bases, and the junction held 5 bases outside the gene matches. The CDR3 totals 15 residues. The chain's CDR3 is CASTASGASTDTQYF. In DNA, the CDR3 is TGCGCCAGCACAGCTAGCGGGGCTAGCACAGATACGCAGTATTTT.

In regard to this clone: Distinct nucleotide sequences in the sample also encode this CDR3. The chain has TRBV27 and TRBJ1-5; 7 positions agree with TRBD1. The ends lost 5 bases at V and 4 bases at J; junction bases unmatched: 8. Germline lookup yields CDR1 MNHEY and CDR2 SMNVEV (reference sequence). This CDR3 has 15 residues. The CDR3, as DNA: TGTGCCAGCAGTCCGTGGACAGGAGGAAATCAGCCCCAGCATTTT. It is translated as CASSPWTGGNQPQHF.

This clone was detected once. V is TRBV19 and J is TRBJ1-1; 8 bases are a match to TRBD1. CDR1 LNHDA and CDR2 SQIVND come from the germline V gene (reference sequence). V shed 5 bases and J 2 bases; nucleotides not matched to a gene: 10. The CDR3 extends over 16 amino acids. In nucleotides, the CDR3 is TGTGCCAGTAGTCTGTGGACAGGGCTAGGAAACACTGAAGCTTTCTTT. Translation: CASSLWTGLGNTEAFF.

This chain joins TRBV6-6 and TRBJ1-5; the match to TRBD1 covers 10 bases. The CDR3 consists of 13 residues. V shed 6 bases, J shed 6 bases, and the junction held 2 bases outside the gene matches. The germline V gene encodes CDR1 MNHNY and CDR2 SVGAGI (reference sequence). CDR3 region: CASRGQGSQPQHF. As DNA, the CDR3 is TGTGCCAGCAGGGGACAGGGGAGTCAGCCCCAGCATTTT.

CDR3 in DNA: TGTGCCAGTAGTACCATCGGGGATGGGACTAAAGCCGAAGCTTTCTTT. This encodes CASSTIGDGTKAEAFF. This chain links TRBV19 with TRBJ1-1; tentatively, D is TRBD1 (5 bases). Trimming took 4 bases from V and 8 from J, leaving 23 bases between them. This CDR3 is built from 16 residues. Germline V CDR1 and CDR2: LNHDA, SQIVND (reference sequence).

This chain joins TRBV3-1 (or the pseudogene TRBV3-2) and TRBJ2-1, with 12 nucleotides matching TRBD2. J was trimmed by 7 bases and V by 0 bases; bases with no gene match: 10. The CDR3 totals 18 residues. Per germline, CDR1 LGHDT and CDR2 YNNKEL (reference sequence). CDR3 in amino acids: CASSQDNIWTSGDNEQFF. DNA for the CDR3: TGTGCCAGCAGCCAAGATAATATCTGGACTAGCGGGGATAATGAGCAGTTCTTC.

The chain carries TRBV28 and TRBJ1-5, with D uncertain. The CDR3 covers 15 residues. V was cut by 4 bases and J by 0 bases, with 10 bases left in between. Germline V gene sequence: CDR1 MDHEN, CDR2 SYDVKM. Here the CDR3 reads CASSYPQRSNQPQHF. For the CDR3, the DNA is TGTGCCAGCAGTTACCCCCAGCGTAGCAATCAGCCCCAGCATTTT.

This clone was seen a single time. The chain joins TRBV2 to TRBJ1-2, with 7 nucleotides matching TRBD1. Germline loops: CDR1 SNHLY, CDR2 FYNNEI. Trimming took 10 bases from V and 2 from J; bases not matched to a gene: 7. This CDR3 is 13 amino acids long. CDR3 loop: CATSRDSNYGYTF. CDR3 nucleotide sequence: TGTGCCACCTCCCGGGACAGCAACTATGGCTACACCTTC. Drawing the rest from reference TRBV2 and TRBJ1-2, the complete variable domain is EPEVTQTPSHQVTQMGQEVILRCVPISNHLYFYWYRQILGQKVEFLVSFYNNEISEKSEIFDDQFSVERPDGSNFTLKIRSTKLEDSAMYFCATSRDSNYGYTFGSGTRLTVV.

This clone was seen only once. This chain connects TRBV5-5 to TRBJ1-3, with D unclear. Germline V lookup: CDR1 SGHKS, CDR2 YYEKEE (reference sequence). Trimming stripped 3 bases from V and 0 bases from J, with 10 bases between. This CDR3 has 15 residues. CDR3 residues: CASSSSAGSGNTIYF. DNA of the CDR3: TGTGCCAGCAGCTCATCTGCAGGCTCTGGAAACACCATATATTTT.

This chain links TRBV18 with TRBJ1-6, with 9 bases lining up with TRBD1. The junction had 5 bases not matched to a gene; V was cut back by 4 bases and J by 7 bases. The CDR3 extends over 15 amino acids. The germline gives CDR1 KGHSH, CDR2 LQKENI. CDR3 amino acids: CASSLDRGPNSPLHF. Written as DNA, the CDR3 is TGTGCCAGCTCACTGGACAGGGGACCCAATTCACCCCTCCACTTT. Full variable domain (outside the CDR3, taken from reference TRBV18 and TRBJ1-6): NAGVMQNPRHLVRRRGQEARLRCSPMKGHSHVYWYRQLPEEGLKFMVYLQKENIIDESGMPKERFSAEFPKEGPSILRIQQVVRGDSAAYFCASSLDRGPNSPLHFGNGTRLTVT.

This clone was counted once. The sample has other DNA sequences that encode this CDR3 too. The gene calls are TRBV6-5 and TRBJ2-7; no definite D call. Trimming removed 0 bases from V and 0 bases from J, with 3 bases in between. The CDR3 has 13 amino acids. Looked up from germline, CDR1 is MNHEY and CDR2 is SVGAGI. CDR3 loop: CASSYSSSYEQYF. The CDR3 DNA sequence: TGTGCCAGCAGTTACTCGAGCTCCTACGAGCAGTACTTC.

The rearrangement uses TRBV29-1 and TRBJ1-2; maybe TRBD1 (5 bases). This CDR3 comprises 12 residues. Trimming pared 6 bases from V and 5 bases from J, leaving 13 bases between. Germline assignment: CDR1 SQVTM and CDR2 ANQGSEA. The CDR3: CSVLGGLYGYTF. The CDR3 DNA reads TGCAGCGTCCTGGGGGGGTTATATGGCTACACCTTC. Full variable domain (rest looked up from reference TRBV29-1 and TRBJ1-2): SAVISQKPSRDICQRGTSLTIQCQVDSQVTMMFWYRQQPGQSLTLIATANQGSEATYESGFVIDKFPISRPNLTFSTLTVSNMSPEDSSIYLCSVLGGLYGYTFGSGTRLTVV.

The V gene is TRBV11-1, the J gene TRBJ1-1; D possibly corresponds to TRBD1 (5 bases). Germline V gene lookup returns CDR1 SGHAT and CDR2 FQDESV (reference sequence). The CDR3 has 13 residues. V lost 5 bases and J 8 bases, leaving 15 bases between the germline ends. The CDR3 reads CASSIGDWGEAFF. The CDR3 DNA sequence: TGTGCCAGCAGCATCGGGGACTGGGGCGAAGCTTTCTTT.

V and J are TRBV3-1 (or the pseudogene TRBV3-2) and TRBJ1-2; 8 nucleotides agree with TRBD1. CDR3 size: 15 residues. V gave up 6 bases and J gave up 4 bases; unmatched junction bases: 10. Germline V gene sequence: CDR1 LGHDT, CDR2 YNNKEL (reference sequence). The CDR3 region has the DNA TGTGCCAGCAGAGACAGGGGCTCGACTGTCTATGGCTACACCTTC. Amino acid sequence: CASRDRGSTVYGYTF.